A selection of T cell receptor beta chains follows, all from one sample in a study of shared clonotypes between healthy human individuals. The assay was immunoSEQ multiplex PCR, and TCRdb's table has in-frame clones only and misses some. Among 2.3 million or so clones listed, more than 80% were seen once. The specimen was naive CD4+ T cells from PBMCs. These receptors came from a man aged 18 to 30 in good health. Some clones in this sample may be carry-over from other donors' samples. Both conserved end residues are part of each CDR3. A D gene is named only where the DNA matches it firmly. A clone size is listed for some rows: how often the clone was seen (once, few, many), or a class if it is expanded.

clone size,CDR3 length,J gene,V gene,D gene,CDR3 protein,CDR3 DNA
-,11,TRBJ1-1,TRBV20-1,-,CSALLGTEAFF,TGCAGTGCACTACTTGGCACTGAAGCTTTCTTT
-,15,TRBJ1-5,TRBV4-1,TRBD1,CASSPTGTSNQPQHF,TGCGCCAGCAGCCCGACAGGGACGAGCAATCAGCCCCAGCATTTT
-,17,TRBJ2-7,TRBV14,-,CASSQVSDLDSSYEQYF,TGTGCCAGCAGCCAAGTCTCGGACCTAGACAGTTCCTACGAGCAGTACTTC
-,17,TRBJ2-3,TRBV5-1,TRBD2,CASSLIPSGVSTDTQYF,TGCGCCAGCAGCTTGATACCTAGCGGAGTTAGCACAGATACGCAGTATTTT
-,11,TRBJ1-2,TRBV6-6,-,CASSEGLGYTF,TGTGCCAGCAGTGAGGGTTTGGGCTACACCTTC
-,14,TRBJ1-2,TRBV2,-,CASSAEAGAGGYTF,TGTGCCAGCAGCGCTGAGGCGGGGGCCGGCGGCTACACCTTC
-,15,TRBJ1-2,TRBV5-4,-,CASSLGTQEYYGYTF,TGTGCCAGCAGCCTAGGGACCCAAGAGTACTATGGCTACACCTTC
-,15,TRBJ2-7,TRBV7-8,-,CASSLVREIPYEQYF,TGTGCCAGCAGCTTAGTGAGGGAAATCCCCTACGAGCAGTACTTC
-,16,TRBJ2-1,TRBV13,TRBD2,CASSLGKPSGYNEQFF,TGTGCCAGCAGCTTAGGAAAACCTAGCGGCTACAATGAGCAGTTCTTC
few,11,TRBJ1-1,TRBV20-1,-,CSAKMNTEAFF,TGCAGTGCCAAGATGAACACTGAAGCTTTCTTT
-,16,TRBJ2-5,TRBV9,TRBD2,CASSPSTSGGRETQYF,TGTGCCAGCAGCCCATCGACTAGCGGAGGCCGGGAGACCCAGTACTTC
-,14,TRBJ1-1,TRBV18,-,CASSSSTGNTEAFF,TGTGCCAGCTCATCCAGCACGGGGAACACTGAAGCTTTCTTT
-,17,TRBJ2-4,TRBV28,-,CASSPRISGVSKNIQYF,TGTGCCAGCAGTCCCCGAATCAGCGGAGTAAGCAAAAACATTCAGTACTTC
-,16,TRBJ2-7,TRBV9,TRBD2,CASSPRPGLAGEEQYF,TGTGCCAGCAGCCCACGTCCGGGACTAGCGGGTGAGGAGCAGTACTTC
-,14,TRBJ1-5,TRBV5-5,-,CASSLFGQNQPQHF,TGTGCCAGCAGCTTGTTTGGCCAGAATCAGCCCCAGCATTTT
-,15,TRBJ1-5,TRBV6-1,-,CASSDWTRSNQPQHF,TGTGCCAGCAGTGATTGGACCCGAAGCAATCAGCCCCAGCATTTT
-,15,TRBJ1-1,TRBV2,-,CASSEASLAYTEAFF,TGTGCCAGCAGTGAAGCAAGCCTGGCCTACACTGAAGCTTTCTTT
-,14,TRBJ2-5,TRBV5-1,-,CASSSGGSRETQYF,TGCGCCAGCAGCTCTGGGGGGTCAAGGGAGACCCAGTACTTC
once,15,TRBJ2-7,TRBV30,TRBD2,CAWSVLSGTSYEQYF,TGTGCCTGGAGTGTACTAAGCGGGACCTCCTACGAGCAGTACTTC
-,13,TRBJ1-4,TRBV15,-,CATRTAGNEKLFF,TGTGCCACCCGGACTGCCGGCAATGAAAAACTGTTTTTT
-,17,TRBJ2-1,TRBV9,-,CASSVATSLDLYNEQFF,TGTGCCAGCAGCGTAGCTACGTCGCTAGATTTATACAATGAGCAGTTCTTC
-,17,TRBJ2-7,TRBV5-1,-,CASSLAGMRSVASEQYF,TGCGCCAGCAGCTTGGCCGGTATGAGGTCCGTCGCATCCGAGCAGTACTTC
-,16,TRBJ2-7,TRBV28,TRBD1,CAGGTLGQGEAYEQYF,TGTGCCGGAGGTACTTTGGGACAGGGCGAAGCCTACGAGCAGTACTTC
-,12,TRBJ2-7,TRBV7-9,-,CASSAGPFEQYF,TGTGCCAGCAGCGCCGGACCCTTCGAGCAGTACTTC